The 7 T cell receptor beta chains below come from one sample, sequenced in a study of blood T cell repertoires in COVID-19. Data came from immunoSEQ multiplex PCR; TCRdb stores just in-frame clones and leaves some out. There are fewer than 700,000 clones in the sample; roughly nine tenths occur only once, and about 8.2% lies in the top ten. The sequencing input was peripheral blood. All receptors derive from a woman aged 45-65 years with COVID-19, enrolled during active disease.

The rearrangement links TRBV10-3 to TRBJ2-5; no definite D call. In germline, CDR1 is ENHRY, CDR2 SYGVKD. The CDR3 consists of 14 residues. With 2 bases removed from V and 7 bases from J, the gap between germline ends came to 14 bases. This CDR3 reads CAISEHVSGGTQYF. The DNA of the CDR3 is TGTGCCATCAGTGAGCACGTATCCGGTGGGACCCAGTACTTC.

The chain combines TRBV27 with TRBJ1-2; D might be TRBD1 (6 bases). There are 15 residues in the CDR3. The V gene's germline CDR1 is MNHEY and CDR2 SMNVEV (reference sequence). V shed 3 bases and J shed 8 bases, with 19 bases lying between them. This CDR3 reads CASSFNWQGHDGYTF. Here the CDR3 DNA reads TGTGCCAGCAGTTTTAATTGGCAGGGACATGACGGCTACACCTTC.

This clone was found a few times. The J gene is TRBJ2-2, the V gene TRBV19; TRBD2 agrees at 8 bases. This CDR3 region has 14 residues. The V gene end was trimmed by 8 bases and the J gene end by 3 bases; junction bases not matched to a gene: 5. Germline V lookup: CDR1 LNHDA, CDR2 SQIVND (reference sequence). Here the CDR3 reads CASLSGEYTGELFF. DNA of the CDR3: TGTGCCAGTCTTAGCGGGGAGTACACCGGGGAGCTGTTTTTT.

The rearrangement uses TRBV3-1 (or the pseudogene TRBV3-2) and TRBJ2-1; 8 bases map to TRBD2. The ends lost 0 bases at V and 9 bases at J; junction bases unmatched: 10. CDR1 LGHDT and CDR2 YNNKEL come from the germline V gene (reference sequence). This CDR3 region has 16 residues. The CDR3 loop is CASSQDGNGGAGEQFF. The CDR3 DNA reads as TGTGCCAGCAGCCAAGATGGGAACGGGGGGGCAGGTGAGCAGTTCTTC.

This chain links TRBV7-2 with TRBJ2-5; unclear D gene. The CDR3 length is 14 residues. The V gene lost 1 base and the J gene lost 5 bases, with 11 bases spanning the gap. Looked up from germline, CDR1 is SGHTA and CDR2 is FQGNSA. The CDR3 loop reads CASSLGNTEETQYF. CDR3 in DNA: TGTGCCAGCAGCTTAGGGAACACGGAGGAGACCCAGTACTTC.

The V gene is TRBV6-5, the J gene TRBJ1-3, with D perhaps TRBD1 (6 bases). Germline CDR1 is MNHEY and CDR2 is SVGAGI. V dropped 2 bases and J dropped 4 bases, with 12 bases sitting between them. The CDR3 runs to 15 residues. CDR3 amino acids: CASSYGTPNGNTIYF. CDR3 DNA: TGTGCCAGCAGTTACGGGACACCCAACGGAAACACCATATATTTT.

The rearrangement links TRBV12-3 or TRBV12-4 to TRBJ2-1; D possibly corresponds to TRBD2 (7 bases). Deletions cut 5 bases from V and 12 bases from J, with 17 bases between. The CDR3 runs to 13 residues. The chain's CDR3 is CASSPSAGAAQFF. The CDR3 region has the DNA TGTGCCAGCAGTCCTTCGGCGGGGGCGGCGCAGTTCTTC.